This T cell receptor beta chain is drawn from a study of regulatory T cells in long-lasting Graves disease. Regarding the study as a whole: TRBV28, TRBJ1-2 and TRBJ2-5 were favored in persistent disease.

This CDR3 comprises 15 residues. V gave up 2 bases and J gave up 0 bases, with 8 bases separating them. The germline V gene has CDR1 MNHNS and CDR2 SASEGT. Worth noting for this clonotype: Its cognate antigen is unknown.

Regarding time point: persistent/refractory GD, antithyroid drugs over 5 years with positive TRAb. PBMC-derived RNA was used for the TCR library. Library construction for TCR beta used iRepertoire HTBI primers and Arm-PCR of CDR3 regions. MiXCR, applied by TCRdb to the multiplex PCR reads, yields one record per CDR3 protein. The sample lists 700,000 or so distinct CDR3 sequences; 30% were seen once. This TCR was sampled from a female donor with Graves disease. The rearrangement links TRBV6-1 to TRBJ2-1; D remains unclear. The input for sequencing was peripheral blood mononuclear cells (PBMCs), taken when the disease was refractory, from a patient treated with antithyroid drugs. The CDR3 region is CASSEIWSSYNEQFF. The DNA of the CDR3 is TGTGCCAGCAGTGAAATTTGGAGCTCCTACAATGAGCAGTTCTTC.